This T cell receptor beta chain derives from a study of shared clonotypes between healthy human individuals. Measured with immunoSEQ multiplex PCR; TCRdb has only the in-frame clones, and not every one. Of about 2 million clones in the sample, 95% were seen once. The CDR3 runs to 17 residues. Germline-derived CDR1 and CDR2 are SGHNT and YYREEE (reference sequence). Trimming took 4 bases from V and 4 from J, leaving 21 bases between them. CD4+ cells yielded CD45RA+ naive and CD45RA-negative memory subsets. The sequenced material came from naive CD4+ T cells sorted from blood. Noted subset: CD45RA+ positively selected. The chain carries TRBV5-4 and TRBJ2-1, with D maybe TRBD1 (6 bases). This receptor was taken from a man younger than 35 in good health. The CDR3 region is CASSPRSGQNPYNEQFF. The CDR3 DNA follows: TGTGCCAGCAGCCCGAGGTCGGGACAAAACCCTTACAATGAGCAGTTCTTC.